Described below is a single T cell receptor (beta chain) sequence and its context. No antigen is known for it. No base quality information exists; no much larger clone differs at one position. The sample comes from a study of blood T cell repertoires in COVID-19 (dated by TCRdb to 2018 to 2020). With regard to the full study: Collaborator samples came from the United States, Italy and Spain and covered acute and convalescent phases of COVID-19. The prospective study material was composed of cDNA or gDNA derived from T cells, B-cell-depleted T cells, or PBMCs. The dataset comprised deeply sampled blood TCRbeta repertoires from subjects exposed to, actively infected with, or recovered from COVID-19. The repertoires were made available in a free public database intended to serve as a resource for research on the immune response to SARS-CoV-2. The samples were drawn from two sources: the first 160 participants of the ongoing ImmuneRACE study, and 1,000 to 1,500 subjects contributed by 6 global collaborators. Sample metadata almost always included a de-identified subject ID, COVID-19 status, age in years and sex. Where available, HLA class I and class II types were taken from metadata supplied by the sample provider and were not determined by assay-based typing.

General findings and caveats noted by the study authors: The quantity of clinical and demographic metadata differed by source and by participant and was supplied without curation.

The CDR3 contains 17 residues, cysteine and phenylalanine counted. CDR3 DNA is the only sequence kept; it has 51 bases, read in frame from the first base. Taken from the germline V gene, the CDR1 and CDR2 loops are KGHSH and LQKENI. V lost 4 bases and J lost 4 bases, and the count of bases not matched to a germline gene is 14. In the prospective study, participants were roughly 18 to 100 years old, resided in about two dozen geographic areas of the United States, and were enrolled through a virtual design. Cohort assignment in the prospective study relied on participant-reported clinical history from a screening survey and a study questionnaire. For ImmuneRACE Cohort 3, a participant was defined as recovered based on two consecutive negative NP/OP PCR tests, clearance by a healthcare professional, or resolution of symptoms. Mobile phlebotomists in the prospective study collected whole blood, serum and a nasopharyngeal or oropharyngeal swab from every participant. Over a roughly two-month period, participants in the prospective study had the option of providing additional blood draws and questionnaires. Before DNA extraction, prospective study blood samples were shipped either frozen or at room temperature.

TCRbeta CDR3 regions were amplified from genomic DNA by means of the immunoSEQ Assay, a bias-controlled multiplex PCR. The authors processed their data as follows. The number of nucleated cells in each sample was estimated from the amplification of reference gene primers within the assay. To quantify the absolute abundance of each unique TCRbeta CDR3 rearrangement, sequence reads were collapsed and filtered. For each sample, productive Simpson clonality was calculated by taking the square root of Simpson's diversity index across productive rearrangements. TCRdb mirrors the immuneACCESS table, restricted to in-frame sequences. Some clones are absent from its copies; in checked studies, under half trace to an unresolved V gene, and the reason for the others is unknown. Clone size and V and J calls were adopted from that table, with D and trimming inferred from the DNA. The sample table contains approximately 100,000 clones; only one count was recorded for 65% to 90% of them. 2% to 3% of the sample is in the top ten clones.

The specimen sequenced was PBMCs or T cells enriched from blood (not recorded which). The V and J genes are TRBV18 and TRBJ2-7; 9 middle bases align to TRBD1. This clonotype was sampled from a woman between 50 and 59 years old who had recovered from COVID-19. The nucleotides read TGTGCCAGCTCACTTAGGCCCACAGGGGGCGCGGGGTACGAGCAGTACTTC. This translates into CASSLRPTGGAGYEQYF.